This T cell receptor (beta chain) was identified in a study of regulatory T cells in long-lasting Graves disease. Study at large: In persistent Graves' disease, antithyroid drugs had been taken for over 5 years and TSH receptor antibodies stayed positive. Whole-study findings and limits: Newly diagnosed disease favored TRBV20-1 and TRBJ2-1 over persistent disease.

Time point indicated: persistent/refractory GD, antithyroid drugs over 5 years with positive TRAb. PBMC-derived RNA was used for the TCR library. Patient provenance is recorded as an endocrinology department in Xi'an, China. Both iRepertoire HTBI primers and Arm-PCR of CDR3 regions were used to build the TCR beta libraries. In TCRdb, the multiplex PCR reads were re-called with MiXCR into one record per CDR3 protein. The sample consists of a few hundred thousand distinct CDR3 sequences, less than 25% of them appearing once. About this clonotype: Its antigen is undetermined. Just one base apart from a much larger clone, this may be a read error. The CDR3 ends on some other residue instead of the conserved phenylalanine or tryptophan, so this is likely a read error.

CDR3 length: 13 amino acids. The germline V and J ends were trimmed by 0 bases and 1 base, with 5 bases remaining between them. CDR1 and CDR2 from the germline V gene are SGHDT and YYEEEE. Sequencing used peripheral blood mononuclear cells (PBMCs), obtained when the disease was refractory, from a patient treated with antithyroid drugs. The origin of this receptor is a female donor with Graves disease. The chain links TRBV5-6 to TRBJ2-7; no reliable D call. The CDR3 protein is CASSLDGSYEQYL. CDR3 DNA sequence: TGTGCCAGCAGCTTGGACGGTTCCTACGAGCAGTACCTC.